This T cell receptor (beta chain) derives from a study of cytomegalovirus exposure and HLA in healthy donors. Study at large: There were 100 million to 120 million unique TCR beta sequences, drawn from around 180 million T cells, in an earlier analysis. Findings of the study overall: Only CMV serostatus was available as immune exposure information.

Trimming cost V 5 bases and J 3 bases; bases outside gene matches: 4. CDR1 LNHDA and CDR2 SQIVND come from the germline V gene (reference sequence). The CDR3 runs to 13 residues. The PCR contained 60 Vbeta and 13 Jbeta primers. Generated by immunoSEQ multiplex PCR, the TCRdb table keeps only in-frame clones and is missing some. This sample has 140,000 to 150,000 clones, with more than 75% found just once. A word on this clone: The antigen is not known.

The donors (healthy individuals) were bone marrow donors. The J gene is TRBJ2-7, the V gene TRBV19; 7 nucleotides match TRBD2. Input material: PBMCs. The TCR comes from a female donor in good health and CMV-seronegative. CDR3 sequence: CASSPGTIYEQYF. The DNA of the CDR3 is TGTGCCAGTAGTCCTGGGACTATCTACGAGCAGTACTTC. Based on the CDR3 plus reference TRBV19 and TRBJ2-7, the full variable domain is DGGITQSPKYLFRKEGQNVTLSCEQNLNHDAMYWYRQDPGQGLRLIYYSQIVNDFQKGDIAEGYSVSREKKESFPLTVTSAQKNPTAFYLCASSPGTIYEQYFGPGTRLTVT.